Sequencing of this T cell receptor (beta chain) was carried out in a study of CD4 T cells in relation to SARS-CoV-2 and coronaviruses. A word on this clone: Its antigen is as yet unknown.

Measured with immunoSEQ multiplex PCR; TCRdb has only the in-frame clones, and not every one. The table has around 15,000 clones, 70% to 80% seen once. The unexposed donors gave CD4+ T cells in 2011-2018, prior to COVID-19. CD4+ T cells were isolated from the cells after about 11 days of culture. Study-wide results and caveats: Approximately 65% of donors had memory CD4+ clonotypes crossrecognizing SARS-CoV-2 and common cold coronavirus spike.

CDR1 LNHDA and CDR2 SQIVND come from the germline V gene (reference sequence). J lost 1 base, V lost 3 bases, and 7 bases had no gene match. This CDR3 has 18 residues. This receptor was obtained from a human donor in good health. Sequenced sample: CD4+ T cells from PBMCs, cultured in vitro. This rearrangement joins TRBV19 to TRBJ2-6; 9 bases match TRBD1. The CDR3 sequence: CASSMAGQGYSGANVLTF. The CDR3 DNA sequence: TGTGCCAGTAGTATGGCGGGACAGGGATATTCTGGGGCCAACGTCCTGACTTTC.